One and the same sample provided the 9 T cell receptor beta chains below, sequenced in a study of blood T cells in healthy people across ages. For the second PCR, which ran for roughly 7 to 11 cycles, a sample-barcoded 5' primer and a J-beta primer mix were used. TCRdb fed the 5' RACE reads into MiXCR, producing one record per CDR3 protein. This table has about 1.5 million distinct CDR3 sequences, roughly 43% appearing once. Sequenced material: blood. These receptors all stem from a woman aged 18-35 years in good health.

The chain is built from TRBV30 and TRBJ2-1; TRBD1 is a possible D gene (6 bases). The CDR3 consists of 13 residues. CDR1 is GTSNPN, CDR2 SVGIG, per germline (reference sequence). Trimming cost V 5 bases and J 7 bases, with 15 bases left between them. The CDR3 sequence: CAWRRDMKNEQFF. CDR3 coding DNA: TGTGCCTGGCGCCGGGACATGAAAAATGAGCAGTTCTTC.

The CDR3 region is CASSQDSGAGVTYEQYF. The CDR3 bases are TGCGCCAGCAGCCAAGATTCGGGGGCGGGGGTCACCTACGAGCAGTACTTC. V usage is TRBV4-1 and J usage is TRBJ2-7; a possible D gene is TRBD2 (7 bases). From germline, CDR1 is MGHRA and CDR2 YSYEKL. The CDR3 length is 17 residues. Trimming stripped 0 bases from V and 2 bases from J, with 17 bases between.

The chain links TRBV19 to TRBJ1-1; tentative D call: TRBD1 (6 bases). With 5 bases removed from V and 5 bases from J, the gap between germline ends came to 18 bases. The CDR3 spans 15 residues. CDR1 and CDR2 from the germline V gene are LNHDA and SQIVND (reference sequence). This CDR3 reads CASSESLLRGTEAFF. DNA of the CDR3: TGTGCCAGTAGTGAATCGCTCCTGAGGGGGACTGAAGCTTTCTTT.

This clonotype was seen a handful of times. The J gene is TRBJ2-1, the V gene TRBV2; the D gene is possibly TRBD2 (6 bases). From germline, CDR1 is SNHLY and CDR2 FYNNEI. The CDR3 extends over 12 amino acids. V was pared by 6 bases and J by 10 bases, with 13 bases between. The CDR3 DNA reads TGTGCCAGCAGCCAAGGGGAGGTGGAGCAGTTCTTC. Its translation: CASSQGEVEQFF.

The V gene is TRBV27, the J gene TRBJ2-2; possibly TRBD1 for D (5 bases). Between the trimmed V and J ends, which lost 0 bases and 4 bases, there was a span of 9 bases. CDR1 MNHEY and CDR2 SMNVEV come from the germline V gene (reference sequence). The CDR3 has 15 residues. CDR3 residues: CASSLSAGATGELFF. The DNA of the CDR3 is TGTGCCAGCAGTTTATCAGCTGGGGCCACCGGGGAGCTGTTTTTT.

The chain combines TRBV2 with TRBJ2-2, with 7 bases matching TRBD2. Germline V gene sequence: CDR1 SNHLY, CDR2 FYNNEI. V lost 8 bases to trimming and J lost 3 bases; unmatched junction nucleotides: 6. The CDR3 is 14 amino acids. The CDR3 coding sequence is TGTGCCAGCCGGGGGGACGGATACACCGGGGAGCTGTTTTTT. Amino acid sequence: CASRGDGYTGELFF.

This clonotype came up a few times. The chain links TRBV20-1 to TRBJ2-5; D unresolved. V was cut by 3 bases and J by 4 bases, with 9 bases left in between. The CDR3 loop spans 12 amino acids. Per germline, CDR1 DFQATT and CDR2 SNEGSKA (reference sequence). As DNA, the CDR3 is TGCAGTGCTAGCCCCTCCCGAGAGACCCAGTACTTC. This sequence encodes CSASPSRETQYF.

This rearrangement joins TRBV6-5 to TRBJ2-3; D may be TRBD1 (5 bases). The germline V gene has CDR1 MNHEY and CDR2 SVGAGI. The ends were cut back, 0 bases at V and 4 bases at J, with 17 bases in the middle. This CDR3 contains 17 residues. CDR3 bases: TGTGCCAGCAGTTACTCTCCTGGGGAAGGGGCGGCAGATACGCAGTATTTT. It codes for CASSYSPGEGAADTQYF.

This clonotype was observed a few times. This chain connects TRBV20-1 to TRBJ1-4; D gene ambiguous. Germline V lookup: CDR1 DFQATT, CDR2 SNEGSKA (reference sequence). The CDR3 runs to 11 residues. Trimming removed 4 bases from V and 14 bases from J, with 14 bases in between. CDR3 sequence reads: CSAKDVGNLFF. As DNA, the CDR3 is TGCAGTGCTAAAGACGTGGGGAACCTGTTTTTT.